The clone carrying this T cell receptor beta chain was seen a handful of times. The data were produced by immunoSEQ multiplex PCR, yet TCRdb's version contains in-frame clones alone and is incomplete. The sample lists roughly 150,000 clones; approximately 86% were seen once. This entry is derived from a study of control samples from healthy donors and cancer patients. Germline V CDR1 and CDR2: SEHNR, FQNEAQ (reference sequence). There are 15 residues in the CDR3. The V end lost 5 bases, the J end lost 1 base, and 14 bases lay between the germline ends. This receptor was taken from a man younger than 35 in good health. The chain combines TRBV7-9 with TRBJ1-1; D unresolved. The sample was blood. CDR3 sequence (DNA): TGTGCCAGCAGCGCCCGGACTTTTGCGAACACTGAAGCTTTCTTT. It specifies CASSARTFANTEAFF.